The present T cell receptor beta chain was sequenced within a study of T cells in Graves' hyperthyroidism and ophthalmopathy. Researchers amplified the TCR beta CDR3 regions from RNA transcripts. First-round RT-PCR targeting the TCR CDR3 was performed with the HTBI primer set. Each CDR3 protein is one row after TCRdb ran MiXCR on the multiplex PCR reads. This table has around 300,000 distinct CDR3 sequences, 10% to 15% appearing once. CDR1 is SGHAT and CDR2 is FQNNGV in the germline V gene. The V end lost 5 bases, the J end lost 5 bases, and 15 bases lay between the germline ends. This CDR3 has 14 residues. This clonotype was seen ten or more times.

Sequencing was performed on blood. The V call is TRBV11-2, the J call TRBJ2-5, with D uncertain. The receptor comes from a woman aged 30 to 39 with Graves' hyperthyroidism that later progressed to Graves' ophthalmopathy. CDR3 sequence reads: CASSQTPTRETQYF. The CDR3 DNA follows: TGTGCCAGCAGCCAGACTCCAACACGGGAGACCCAGTACTTC. Filled out from reference TRBV11-2 and TRBJ2-5, the complete variable domain reads EAGVAQSPRYKIIEKRQSVAFWCNPISGHATLYWYQQILGQGPKLLIQFQNNGVVDDSQLPKDRFSAERLKGVDSTLKIQPAKLEDSAVYLCASSQTPTRETQYFGPGTRLLVL.